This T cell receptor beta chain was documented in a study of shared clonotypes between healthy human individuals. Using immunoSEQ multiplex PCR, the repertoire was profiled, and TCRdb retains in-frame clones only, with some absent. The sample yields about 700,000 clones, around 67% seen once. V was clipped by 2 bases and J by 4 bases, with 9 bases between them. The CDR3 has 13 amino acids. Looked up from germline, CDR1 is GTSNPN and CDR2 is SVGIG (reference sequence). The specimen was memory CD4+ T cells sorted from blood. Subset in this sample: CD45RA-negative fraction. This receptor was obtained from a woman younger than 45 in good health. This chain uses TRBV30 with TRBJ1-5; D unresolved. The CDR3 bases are TGTGCCTGGAGTAGTCAGGAGAATCAGCCCCAGCATTTT. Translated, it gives CAWSSQENQPQHF. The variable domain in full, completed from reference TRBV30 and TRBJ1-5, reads SQTIHQWPATLVQPVGSPLSLECTVEGTSNPNLYWYRQAAGRGLQLLFYSVGIGQISSEVPQNLSASRPQDRQFILSSKKLLLSDSGFYLCAWSSQENQPQHFGDGTRLSIL.